Presented here are 32 T cell receptor beta chains from one specimen sequenced in a study of response to subunit inactivated influenza vaccine. TCRdb redid the calling of the RT-PCR reads with MiXCR, one entry per CDR3 protein. Of around 300,000 distinct CDR3 sequences listed, 20% to 25% are singletons. The specimen was PBMCs from blood, collected approximately 20 months after vaccination. Receptor source: a man in his fifties or sixties who received an inactivated influenza vaccine.

This clonotype was counted a few times. J is TRBJ2-5 and V is TRBV10-3; D gene uncertain. Trimming took off 11 bases at V and 5 bases at J, with 15 bases between the two ends. Germline CDR1 is ENHRY and CDR2 is SYGVKD. CDR3 length equals 12 residues. The CDR3: CAVQTLPETQYF. The CDR3 DNA is TGTGCCGTCCAGACTCTTCCGGAGACCCAGTACTTC.

This clonotype occurred a few times. The chain recombines TRBV29-1 with TRBJ1-2; 9 bases map to TRBD1. Unmatched junction bases numbered 6, after V lost 6 bases and J lost 7 bases. The CDR3 runs to 12 residues. CDR1 and CDR2 from the germline V gene are SQVTM and ANQGSEA. CDR3 bases: TGCAGCGTCGCGGGACAGGGAAGTGGCTACACCTTC. Translation gives CSVAGQGSGYTF.

J is TRBJ2-5 and V is TRBV11-1; 7 bases align to TRBD1. CDR1 is SGHAT and CDR2 is FQDESV in the germline V gene (reference sequence). With V trimmed by 5 bases and J by 0 bases, 6 bases remained unmatched. CDR3 length: 15 amino acids. In DNA form, the CDR3 reads TGTGCCAGCAGCGCCGGGACAGATTACCAAGAGACCCAGTACTTC. This translates into CASSAGTDYQETQYF. Looking up the rest from reference TRBV11-1 and TRBJ2-5 gives the full variable domain: EAEVAQSPRYKITEKSQAVAFWCDPISGHATLYWYRQILGQGPELLVQFQDESVVDDSQLPKDRFSAERLKGVDSTLKIQPAELGDSAMYLCASSAGTDYQETQYFGPGTRLLVL.

A few counts support this clonotype. This chain joins TRBV6-1 and TRBJ1-6; 8 bases match TRBD1. CDR1 and CDR2 from the germline V gene are MNHNS and SASEGT. J lost 10 bases, V lost 6 bases, and 8 bases had no gene match. This CDR3 is 14 amino acids long. This chain's CDR3 is CASRKTGGRSPLHF. As DNA, the CDR3 is TGTGCCAGCAGGAAAACAGGGGGAAGATCACCCCTCCACTTT.

The V call is TRBV5-1, the J call TRBJ2-1; 10 bases map to TRBD2. This CDR3 is 16 amino acids long. Looked up from germline, CDR1 is SGHRS and CDR2 is YFSETQ. V trimming: 0 bases; J trimming: 4 bases; junction bases outside the gene matches: 4. CDR3 sequence (DNA): TGCGCCAGCAGCTTGGCCGGGACTAGCGTTTACAATGAGCAGTTCTTC. It yields the protein CASSLAGTSVYNEQFF.

This clonotype was seen a handful of times. This rearrangement joins TRBV6-1 to TRBJ2-5; TRBD1 is a possible D gene (6 bases). Deletions cut 6 bases from V and 1 base from J, with 12 bases between. CDR1 is MNHNS and CDR2 is SASEGT in the germline V gene. The length of the CDR3 is 14 residues. CDR3 DNA: TGTGCCAGCAGACAAGGACAGAGCCAAGAGACCCAGTACTTC. This translates into CASRQGQSQETQYF.

This clonotype was observed a handful of times. This chain uses TRBV6-1 with TRBJ2-1; 13 bases agree with TRBD2. Germline lookup yields CDR1 MNHNS and CDR2 SASEGT. The CDR3 sequence is 15 residues long. J was trimmed by 7 bases and V by 6 bases; bases with no gene match: 6. DNA of the CDR3: TGTGCCAGCAGCCTACTAGCGGGAGGGCAAAATGAGCAGTTCTTC. This encodes CASSLLAGGQNEQFF.

This clonotype was detected many times. The chain employs TRBV2 and TRBJ1-1; D not certain. V dropped 6 bases and J dropped 1 base, with 15 bases sitting between them. Germline CDR1 reads SNHLY; CDR2 reads FYNNEI. The CDR3 is made up of 15 amino acids. The CDR3 coding sequence is TGTGCCAGCAGGCCCTACCGGTCGGGGAACACTGAAGCTTTCTTT. This encodes CASRPYRSGNTEAFF.

The rearrangement links TRBV4-3 to TRBJ2-5, with TRBD1 identical over 8 bases. The CDR3 runs 15 residues. Germline assignment: CDR1 LGHNA and CDR2 YSLEER. V gave up 0 bases and J gave up 5 bases; unmatched junction bases: 5. The CDR3 DNA reads TGCGCCAGCAGCCAAGAAGTGAGGGACAGGGAGACCCAGTACTTC. This sequence encodes CASSQEVRDRETQYF.

The chain is built from TRBV11-2 and TRBJ1-5; 12 bases are a match to TRBD1. V was pared by 5 bases and J by 6 bases, with 5 bases of the junction left unmatched. Germline V lookup: CDR1 SGHAT, CDR2 FQNNGV. This CDR3 spans 15 amino acids. This chain's CDR3 is CASSQGQGAIQPQHF. DNA of the CDR3: TGTGCCAGCAGCCAGGGACAGGGGGCGATTCAGCCCCAGCATTTT.

This clonotype was recorded many times. The junction shows a germline mismatch at one end, possibly a read error. The V gene is TRBV5-6, the J gene TRBJ2-3, with D uncertain. The CDR3 runs 13 residues. From germline, CDR1 is SGHDT and CDR2 YYEEEE. This CDR3 is CASSLVVADTQYF. CDR3 DNA: TGCGCCAGCAGCTTGGTTGTCGCAGATACGCAGTATTTT.

This clonotype was observed a handful of times. The DNA of the CDR3 is TGTGCCAGCAGCGAGGGTGGGGTGAAAGAGACCCAGTACTTC. Amino acid sequence: CASSEGGVKETQYF. This rearrangement joins TRBV28 to TRBJ2-5, with D tentatively TRBD2 (5 bases). CDR1 is MDHEN and CDR2 is SYDVKM in the germline V gene. Trimming removed 6 bases from V and 3 bases from J, with 14 bases in between. The length of the CDR3 is 14 residues.

This sequence joins TRBV20-1 and TRBJ1-3, with no clear D. This CDR3 has 15 residues. With 6 bases removed from V and 0 bases from J, the gap between germline ends came to 15 bases. CDR1 DFQATT and CDR2 SNEGSKA come from the germline V gene (reference sequence). The CDR3 protein is CSALQPVGSGNTIYF. CDR3 in DNA: TGCAGTGCCCTTCAACCGGTGGGCTCTGGAAACACCATATATTTT.

The chain links TRBV20-1 to TRBJ2-3, with 7 bases matching TRBD1. Trimming removed 2 bases from V and 4 bases from J; junction bases left unmatched: 9. The CDR3 consists of 15 residues. CDR1 and CDR2 (germline): DFQATT, SNEGSKA (reference sequence). CDR3 amino acids: CSARSPKGTADTQYF. Written as DNA, the CDR3 is TGCAGTGCTAGAAGCCCCAAGGGGACAGCAGATACGCAGTATTTT.

In this sample, this clonotype turned up many times. This chain links TRBV20-1 with TRBJ1-5, with D hard to call. The V end lost 3 bases, the J end lost 6 bases, and 15 bases lay between the germline ends. There are 14 residues in the CDR3. Germline-derived CDR1 and CDR2 are DFQATT and SNEGSKA (reference sequence). The CDR3 spells CSASVGSGSQPQHF. For the CDR3, the DNA is TGCAGTGCTAGCGTCGGGTCTGGAAGTCAGCCCCAGCATTTT.

There are a few counts of this clonotype. V and J are TRBV10-1 and TRBJ2-3; TRBD1 might be the D (6 bases). The ends were cut back, 8 bases at V and 12 bases at J, with 18 bases in the middle. The germline V gene encodes CDR1 WNHNN and CDR2 SYGVQD (reference sequence). CDR3 size: 12 residues. As DNA, the CDR3 is TGCGCCAGCGGGCCCGACAGGACCATACAGTATTTT. Its protein product is CASGPDRTIQYF.

J is TRBJ2-7 and V is TRBV28; 7 bases map to TRBD2. The ends lost 10 bases at V and 0 bases at J; junction bases unmatched: 6. The CDR3 contains 13 residues. Looked up from germline, CDR1 is MDHEN and CDR2 is SYDVKM. The CDR3 here is CATFGGNSYEQYF. For the CDR3, the DNA is TGTGCCACCTTCGGGGGGAACTCCTACGAGCAGTACTTC.

This clonotype was detected a few times. J is TRBJ2-7 and V is TRBV5-1; TRBD1 matches 8 bases. V lost 3 bases to trimming and J lost 6 bases; unmatched junction nucleotides: 8. The CDR3 extends over 14 amino acids. Germline CDR1 is SGHRS and CDR2 is YFSETQ. The CDR3 DNA sequence: TGCGCCAGCAGCTCCCCGACAGGGGTAGGCGAGCAGTACTTC. This sequence encodes CASSSPTGVGEQYF. Variable domain in full (rest from reference TRBV5-1 and TRBJ2-7): KAGVTQTPRYLIKTRGQQVTLSCSPISGHRSVSWYQQTPGQGLQFLFEYFSETQRNKGNFPGRFSGRQFSNSRSEMNVSTLELGDSALYLCASSSPTGVGEQYFGPGTRLTVT.

CDR3 amino acids: CASSLESSGRAGELFF. CDR3 coding DNA: TGTGCCAGCAGCTTAGAGTCCAGCGGGAGGGCCGGGGAGCTGTTTTTT. The rearrangement links TRBV11-2 to TRBJ2-2, with 10 positions matching TRBD2. Looked up from germline, CDR1 is SGHAT and CDR2 is FQNNGV. The junction had 4 bases not matched to a gene; V was cut back by 0 bases and J by 6 bases. There are 16 residues in the CDR3.

The gene calls are TRBV7-8 and TRBJ1-5; D uncertain. The V gene's germline CDR1 is SGHVS and CDR2 FQNEAQ. V was cut by 5 bases and J by 0 bases, with 11 bases left in between. The CDR3 sequence is 15 residues long. Written as DNA, the CDR3 is TGTGCCAGCAGCCCGGCCCTTTATAGCAATCAGCCCCAGCATTTT. It codes for CASSPALYSNQPQHF.

This clonotype was seen a few times. The chain carries TRBV3-1 and TRBJ2-7; D uncertain. Between the trimmed V and J ends, which lost 0 bases and 0 bases, there was a span of 9 bases. The CDR3 has 15 amino acids. The V gene's germline CDR1 is LGHDT and CDR2 YNNKEL (reference sequence). The DNA of the CDR3 is TGTGCCAGCAGCCAAGACCCGTATAGCTCCTACGAGCAGTACTTC. Translation: CASSQDPYSSYEQYF.

This clonotype occurred many times. The rearrangement uses TRBV24-1 and TRBJ1-4; no clear D gene. The CDR3 is 13 residues long. Trimming cost V 2 bases and J 8 bases, with 8 bases left between them. The germline CDR1 and CDR2 sequences are KGHDR and SFDVKD. Here the CDR3 reads CATSDYGGEKLFF. The CDR3 coding sequence is TGTGCCACCAGTGATTACGGAGGCGAAAAACTGTTTTTT.

Of note for this clonotype: A much larger clone differs by one base, so this may be a read error. The rearrangement links TRBV12-3 or TRBV12-4 to TRBJ1-1; 7 bases are shared with TRBD1. The CDR3 sequence is 14 residues long. J gave up 4 bases and V 5 bases, and 7 bases lay outside the gene matches. The CDR3 is CASSAQGPGTEAFF. CDR3 in DNA: TGTGCCAGCAGTGCACAGGGGCCGGGCACTGAAGCTTTCTTT.

The genes are TRBV10-3 and TRBJ1-5; possible D gene TRBD1, 5 bases. Per the germline V gene, CDR1 is ENHRY and CDR2 is SYGVKD. The CDR3 spans 16 residues. V lost 4 bases, J lost 0 bases, and 13 bases lay in between. The CDR3 sequence: CAISVEGPPSNQPQHF. The CDR3 DNA reads TGTGCCATCAGTGTTGAGGGGCCTCCTAGCAATCAGCCCCAGCATTTT.

This clonotype was detected ten times or more. The chain uses TRBV6-5 and TRBJ1-4; TRBD1 matches at 10 bases. CDR3 length: 16 amino acids. Germline V gives CDR1 MNHEY, CDR2 SVGAGI. The junction had 6 bases not matched to a gene; V was cut back by 2 bases and J by 6 bases. CDR3 coding DNA: TGTGCCAGCAGTTACCTCGGGGGGACAGGGGATGAAAAACTGTTTTTT. This gives the protein CASSYLGGTGDEKLFF.

This clonotype came up many times. The chain recombines TRBV20-1 with TRBJ1-3; D call uncertain. V was pared by 5 bases and J by 4 bases, with 12 bases between. The CDR3 contains 13 residues. CDR1 DFQATT and CDR2 SNEGSKA come from the germline V gene (reference sequence). DNA of the CDR3: TGCAGTGCTTTGCGGACGGGAGGAAACACCATATATTTT. It encodes CSALRTGGNTIYF.

This clonotype was picked up a small number of times. CDR3 residues: CSARAGGTSHYEQYF. The CDR3 bases are TGCAGTGCTAGAGCGGGGGGAACATCCCACTACGAGCAGTACTTC. V and J are TRBV20-1 and TRBJ2-7; 7 bases map to TRBD2. CDR1 and CDR2 from the germline V gene are DFQATT and SNEGSKA (reference sequence). The trim removed 1 base at V and 3 bases at J, leaving 9 bases unmatched. The CDR3 sequence is 15 residues long.

This clonotype has only a few counts. This rearrangement joins TRBV7-8 to TRBJ2-5; 11 positions agree with TRBD1. The CDR3 is 16 amino acids. Germline CDR1 reads SGHVS; CDR2 reads FQNEAQ. The V gene end was trimmed by 5 bases and the J gene end by 4 bases; junction bases not matched to a gene: 9. CDR3 region: CASSPPGTGGSETQYF. The CDR3 bases are TGTGCCAGCAGCCCGCCCGGGACAGGGGGATCAGAGACCCAGTACTTC.

The V call is TRBV10-3, the J call TRBJ2-7; D is undetermined. Trimming stripped 3 bases from V and 6 bases from J, with 15 bases between. The CDR3 runs 14 residues. Germline CDR1 ENHRY, CDR2 SYGVKD. The CDR3 loop reads CAISESRTLSEQYF. The CDR3 nucleotides are TGTGCCATCAGTGAAAGTAGAACCCTTAGCGAGCAGTACTTC.

This clonotype was counted only a few times. This rearrangement joins TRBV20-1 to TRBJ2-1; 9 bases align to TRBD2. Germline V CDR1 and CDR2: DFQATT, SNEGSKA (reference sequence). The CDR3 runs 15 residues. Trimming at V came to 7 bases and at J to 6 bases, leaving 13 bases not matched to a gene. CDR3 DNA sequence: TGCAGTGTCCAGAATAGCGGGAGAGGGGGCAATGAGCAGTTCTTC. Translating it yields CSVQNSGRGGNEQFF.

This clonotype was observed a handful of times. The V gene is TRBV30, the J gene TRBJ2-6, with D unclear. Germline assignment: CDR1 GTSNPN and CDR2 SVGIG (reference sequence). The CDR3 consists of 13 residues. V gave up 0 bases and J gave up 4 bases, with 4 bases separating them. CDR3 residues: CAWSVGGANVLTF. The CDR3 DNA sequence: TGTGCCTGGAGTGTGGGCGGGGCCAACGTCCTGACTTTC.

This sequence joins TRBV20-1 and TRBJ2-1; 12 nucleotides agree with TRBD2. CDR3 length: 13 residues. Germline trimming cut 5 bases from V and 7 bases from J; bases unmatched to any gene: 3. The germline V gene has CDR1 DFQATT and CDR2 SNEGSKA (reference sequence). CDR3 coding DNA: TGCAGTGCTCGACTAGCGGGAGAGAATGAGCAGTTCTTC. Its protein product is CSARLAGENEQFF.